This is a list of T cell receptor beta chains from one sample in a study of beta chain features in type 1 diabetes. TCRdb's copy holds only in-frame clones and misses some; the assay was immunoSEQ multiplex PCR. Among about 470,000 clones listed, approximately 30% were seen once. The sample taken for sequencing was naive CD4+ T cells from blood. The receptors stem from a young man in good health. Each CDR3 is given without its conserved first and last residue. Size is stated for part of the rows, as once, few or many counts, or as a class when the clone is expanded.

J: TRBJ2-7; V: TRBV6-5; size: -; CDR3: ASSLNYEQY
J: TRBJ2-1; V: TRBV20-1; size: -; CDR3: SAANNEQF
J: TRBJ2-1; V: TRBV7-2; size: -; CDR3: ASSLQGGPDEQF
J: TRBJ2-5; V: TRBV15; size: few; CDR3: ATSRQVFTSGQETQY
J: TRBJ2-3; V: TRBV7-2; size: few; CDR3: ASSTARLAVQY
J: TRBJ1-1; V: TRBV9; size: few; CDR3: ASSGWDRQNTEAF
J: TRBJ1-2; V: TRBV10-3; size: -; CDR3: AITHSDRESYT
J: TRBJ1-2; V: TRBV4-3; size: -; CDR3: ASSQGQSYGYT
J: TRBJ2-3; V: TRBV29-1; size: few; CDR3: SVVPRRMDTDTQY
J: TRBJ1-2; V: TRBV1; size: few; CDR3: TSSQGDRNYGYT
J: TRBJ1-4; V: TRBV19; size: -; CDR3: ASSTYGTDEKLF
J: TRBJ2-6; V: TRBV5-1; size: -; CDR3: ASVHGGSGANVLT
J: TRBJ2-5; V: TRBV7-2; size: -; CDR3: ASSLAHRGGQETQY
J: TRBJ2-3; V: TRBV9; size: -; CDR3: ASSVVAGDTDTQY
J: TRBJ2-5; V: TRBV11-3; size: few; CDR3: ASSLGWGQETQY
J: TRBJ2-5; V: TRBV2; size: -; CDR3: ASSEKETQY
J: TRBJ2-5; V: TRBV5-1; size: -; CDR3: ASSLRLGTQETQY
J: TRBJ2-3; V: TRBV5-1; size: -; CDR3: ASSLGHGTDTQY
J: TRBJ2-1; V: TRBV13; size: -; CDR3: ASSFSGGYNEQF
J: TRBJ2-7; V: TRBV23-1; size: -; CDR3: ASSQAPLGEAYEQY
J: TRBJ2-1; V: TRBV30; size: few; CDR3: AWTGPSYNEQF
J: TRBJ2-7; V: TRBV11-2; size: few; CDR3: ASSKTGAGYEQY
J: TRBJ2-7; V: TRBV7-6; size: -; CDR3: ASSLGLAAYEQY
J: TRBJ2-4; V: TRBV9; size: -; CDR3: ASSVSYGRGIQY
J: TRBJ1-4; V: TRBV30; size: -; CDR3: ACSTEDGEKLF
J: TRBJ2-7; V: TRBV5-1; size: -; CDR3: ASSWGQGGEQY
J: TRBJ2-3; V: TRBV30; size: few; CDR3: AWGQKGADTQY
J: TRBJ2-7; V: TRBV7-3; size: -; CDR3: ASSPQGASYEQY
J: TRBJ2-7; V: TRBV4-2; size: few; CDR3: ASSHVGQAYEQY
J: TRBJ1-4; V: TRBV7-9; size: -; CDR3: ASSLTGRELF
J: TRBJ2-7; V: TRBV14; size: once; CDR3: ASSAPGTGRRQY
J: TRBJ2-2; V: TRBV28; size: few; CDR3: ASSLGATNTGELF
J: TRBJ2-5; V: TRBV9; size: -; CDR3: ASSVGQEETQY
J: TRBJ2-7; V: TRBV7-2; size: -; CDR3: ASSFIDSTYEQY
J: TRBJ2-2; V: TRBV15; size: once; CDR3: ATSSQTASGELF
J: TRBJ2-3; V: TRBV9; size: -; CDR3: ASSRDRTTDTQY
J: TRBJ2-7; V: TRBV11-2; size: once; CDR3: ASSRQRYEQY
J: TRBJ2-7; V: TRBV2; size: -; CDR3: ASRRTSMAYEQY
J: TRBJ2-7; V: TRBV5-1; size: -; CDR3: ASSVGQGHEQY
J: TRBJ2-7; V: TRBV4-1; size: few; CDR3: ASSQDAVSSYEQY
J: TRBJ2-6; V: TRBV29-1; size: -; CDR3: SVEEAGTGTSGANVLT
J: TRBJ2-7; V: TRBV30; size: -; CDR3: AWTIPGTGAYYEQY
J: TRBJ2-3; V: TRBV2; size: -; CDR3: ASSQLAGGRDTQY
J: TRBJ2-1; V: TRBV4-2; size: -; CDR3: ASSQWDRDYNEQF
J: TRBJ1-2; V: TRBV29-1; size: -; CDR3: SAVQRSNYGYT
J: TRBJ1-2; V: TRBV6-6; size: -; CDR3: ASSPGPSGYT
J: TRBJ2-1; V: TRBV27; size: -; CDR3: ASRSPSYNEQF